Below are 24 T cell receptor beta chains sequenced from a single sample in a study of blood T cell repertoires in COVID-19 (dated by TCRdb to about 2020). Library prep was done by the immunoSEQ multiplex PCR assay. Here the immuneACCESS table is served through TCRdb, limited to in-frame sequences with V and J called. Missing clones are a known gap in these copies; in checked studies unresolved V genes cover under half, and the rest lacks a known reason. The sample includes some 6,900 clones, with 80% to 90% observed a single time. In total, the top ten clones hold about a sixth of the sample. Material for sequencing was peripheral blood. The receptors were gathered from a human donor in a cohort sampled during active COVID-19.

This rearrangement joins TRBV7-9 to TRBJ1-4; TRBD1 matches at 8 bases. V shed 7 bases, J shed 8 bases, and the junction held 9 bases outside the gene matches. The CDR3 is made up of 14 amino acids. Germline CDR1 is SEHNR and CDR2 is FQNEAQ (reference sequence). The CDR3 sequence is CASIRTGRREKLFF. The CDR3 bases are TGTGCCAGCATCCGGACAGGGAGGAGAGAAAAACTGTTTTTT.

The chain links TRBV6-5 to TRBJ1-6; 7 nucleotides line up with TRBD1. This CDR3 contains 13 residues. Germline values: CDR1 MNHEY, CDR2 SVGAGI. V gave up 6 bases and J gave up 10 bases; unmatched junction bases: 6. The CDR3 bases are TGTGCCAGCAGAGCCGCAGGGGGATCACCCCTCCACTTT. Encoded protein: CASRAAGGSPLHF.

The CDR3 region has the DNA TGTGCCAGCAGCCCCGGGATTGGAAACACCATATATTTT. This codes for CASSPGIGNTIYF. The chain couples TRBV9 to TRBJ1-3; D unresolved. Looked up from germline, CDR1 is SGDLS and CDR2 is YYNGEE. The CDR3 sequence is 13 residues long. V lost 4 bases and J lost 3, with 8 bases in between.

This clone was observed a single time. The rearrangement uses TRBV18 and TRBJ1-5, with 10 positions matching TRBD1. CDR3 length: 15 amino acids. The junction had 6 bases not matched to a gene; V was cut back by 4 bases and J by 6 bases. The germline CDR1 and CDR2 sequences are KGHSH and LQKENI. The CDR3 reads CASSLGTGDTQPQHF. CDR3 nucleotide sequence: TGTGCCAGCTCACTAGGGACAGGGGATACTCAGCCCCAGCATTTT.

The rearrangement links TRBV11-2 to TRBJ1-3, with a weak D call TRBD1 (6 bases). This CDR3 contains 16 residues. V was trimmed by 6 bases and J by 3 bases, leaving 18 bases between them. The germline gives CDR1 SGHAT, CDR2 FQNNGV. CDR3 bases: TGTGCCAGCAGATACCCCGGTAGGGGGAATGGAAACACCATATATTTT. This encodes CASRYPGRGNGNTIYF.

CDR3 in amino acids: CASSLRVGEQFF. CDR3 DNA sequence: TGCGCCAGCAGCCTCAGGGTTGGTGAGCAGTTCTTC. The genes are TRBV4-3 and TRBJ2-1; maybe TRBD1 (5 bases). The V gene lost 4 bases and the J gene lost 9 bases, with 10 bases spanning the gap. Germline values: CDR1 LGHNA, CDR2 YSLEER. The CDR3 is made up of 12 amino acids.

The chain is built from TRBV6-5 and TRBJ1-1, with D unclear. The CDR3 loop spans 15 amino acids. The germline V gene has CDR1 MNHEY and CDR2 SVGAGI. V lost 0 bases to trimming and J lost 1 base, with 9 bases between them. The chain's CDR3 is CASSYSWHTNTEAFF. CDR3 bases: TGTGCCAGCAGTTACTCATGGCATACGAACACTGAAGCTTTCTTT.

The J gene is TRBJ2-1, the V gene TRBV24-1; maybe TRBD1 (6 bases). This CDR3 comprises 16 residues. The germline V gene has CDR1 KGHDR and CDR2 SFDVKD. The V end was cut by 4 bases, the J end by 8 bases, with 20 bases between. The CDR3 reads CATSESPSTGRDEQFF. For the CDR3, the DNA is TGTGCCACCAGTGAATCCCCTTCTACAGGGCGCGATGAGCAGTTCTTC.

The chain links TRBV7-9 to TRBJ1-3; D is possibly TRBD1 (5 bases). Germline V gives CDR1 SEHNR, CDR2 FQNEAQ (reference sequence). The CDR3 is 14 amino acids. Trimming removed 5 bases at V and 3 bases at J, with 11 bases between. Written as DNA, the CDR3 is TGTGCCAGCAGCCACAGGTTCCTTGGAAACACCATATATTTT. It encodes CASSHRFLGNTIYF.

This chain connects TRBV10-1 to TRBJ1-6; TRBD1 is a possible D gene (5 bases). The CDR3 consists of 14 residues. Germline-derived CDR1 and CDR2 are WNHNN and SYGVQD (reference sequence). Trimming shortened V by 4 bases and J by 9 bases, and 13 bases separated the two germline ends. The CDR3 here is CASSGTGGGSPLHF. Here the CDR3 DNA reads TGCGCCAGCAGTGGAACCGGGGGGGGTTCACCCCTCCACTTT.

The chain links TRBV6-5 to TRBJ2-7; 8 bases fit TRBD2. CDR3 length equals 15 residues. Germline values: CDR1 MNHEY, CDR2 SVGAGI. The junction had 5 bases not matched to a gene; V was cut back by 0 bases and J by 4 bases. The CDR3 spells CASSYSNSGEYEQYF. Written as DNA, the CDR3 is TGTGCCAGCAGTTACTCGAATAGCGGGGAATACGAGCAGTACTTC.

This clone was seen only once. This rearrangement joins TRBV18 to TRBJ1-5; unclear D gene. V lost 1 base and J 10 bases, leaving 17 bases between the germline ends. The germline V gene encodes CDR1 KGHSH and CDR2 LQKENI. CDR3 size: 15 residues. CDR3 coding DNA: TGTGCCAGCTCACCACAGGAGACCCGGCGAGGCCCCCAGCATTTT. Amino acids: CASSPQETRRGPQHF.

This clone was found once. The chain combines TRBV4-3 with TRBJ1-2, with D tentatively TRBD1 (6 bases). The length of the CDR3 is 14 residues. V lost 1 base to trimming and J lost 5 bases, with 11 bases between them. CDR1 is LGHNA and CDR2 is YSLEER in the germline V gene. The CDR3 nucleotides read TGCGCCAGCAGCCAAGTACAGGGTGGGTATGGCTACACCTTC. Translated: CASSQVQGGYGYTF.

This clone was seen only once. The chain joins TRBV6-5 to TRBJ2-7; D remains ambiguous. CDR1 is MNHEY and CDR2 is SVGAGI in the germline V gene. The CDR3 is made up of 11 amino acids. Here the CDR3 reads CGVGSAYEQYF. In DNA, the CDR3 is TGTGGTGTTGGCTCAGCCTACGAGCAGTACTTC.

In DNA, the CDR3 is TGTGCCAGCTTGGTAGTGGGGGGGACTGAAGCTTTCTTT. Amino acids: CASLVVGGTEAFF. V and J are TRBV11-2 and TRBJ1-1; possible D gene TRBD1, 5 bases. The germline V and J ends were trimmed by 8 bases and 5 bases, with 15 bases remaining between them. From germline, CDR1 is SGHAT and CDR2 FQNNGV. The CDR3 contains 13 residues.

The rearrangement uses TRBV5-1 and TRBJ2-1; 9 nucleotides match TRBD2. V dropped 0 bases and J dropped 5; count of bases not matched to a gene: 6. Germline V gives CDR1 SGHRS, CDR2 YFSETQ. This CDR3 has 16 residues. The CDR3 here is CASSLAVAGAHNEQFF. As DNA, the CDR3 is TGCGCCAGCAGCTTGGCCGTAGCGGGAGCCCACAATGAGCAGTTCTTC.

The genes are TRBV5-1 and TRBJ2-5, with 11 bases lining up with TRBD2. Germline CDR1 SGHRS, CDR2 YFSETQ. Unmatched junction bases numbered 2, after V lost 2 bases and J lost 2 bases. This CDR3 is 15 amino acids long. DNA for the CDR3: TGCGCCAGCAGCTTACTAGCGGGGGAACAAGAGACCCAGTACTTC. Amino acids: CASSLLAGEQETQYF.

CDR3 DNA sequence: TGTGCCAGCAGGGCTGACAGGGGGTTTGCAGATACGCAGTATTTT. This translates into CASRADRGFADTQYF. The chain links TRBV7-2 to TRBJ2-3; 9 positions match TRBD1. V gave up 6 bases and J gave up 4 bases; unmatched junction bases: 8. Germline CDR1 and CDR2: SGHTA and FQGNSA. The CDR3 is made up of 15 amino acids.

The V call is TRBV27, the J call TRBJ2-1, with D perhaps TRBD2 (6 bases). This CDR3 is 11 amino acids long. Germline V gives CDR1 MNHEY, CDR2 SMNVEV (reference sequence). Trimming took 7 bases from V and 7 from J, leaving 8 bases between them. The CDR3 DNA reads as TGTGCCAGCACTGGAGGGAATGAGCAGTTCTTC. Its translation: CASTGGNEQFF.

V gene TRBV19 combines with J gene TRBJ2-1; D is perhaps TRBD2 (5 bases). Germline V CDR1 and CDR2: LNHDA, SQIVND (reference sequence). The CDR3 contains 12 residues. V gave up 3 bases and J gave up 8 bases, with 8 bases separating them. The CDR3 sequence: CASSMDWHEQFF. CDR3 nucleotide sequence: TGTGCCAGTAGTATGGACTGGCATGAGCAGTTCTTC.

The chain combines TRBV28 with TRBJ2-3; 9 nucleotides align to TRBD2. This CDR3 spans 15 amino acids. Per the germline V gene, CDR1 is MDHEN and CDR2 is SYDVKM. Losses at the gene ends were 5 bases for V and 1 base for J; bases not matched to a gene: 4. The CDR3 sequence is CASSRSGRGTDTQYF. The CDR3 DNA reads TGTGCCAGCAGTCGTAGCGGGAGAGGCACAGATACGCAGTATTTT.

This clone was detected only once. The chain uses TRBV9 and TRBJ2-1; 7 bases align to TRBD2. Losses at the gene ends were 4 bases for V and 6 bases for J; bases not matched to a gene: 7. CDR1 SGDLS and CDR2 YYNGEE come from the germline V gene. This CDR3 has 14 amino acids. The CDR3 loop reads CASSLSGKFNEQFF. The CDR3 coding sequence is TGTGCCAGCAGCTTAAGCGGGAAGTTCAATGAGCAGTTCTTC.

The chain uses TRBV5-6 and TRBJ1-2, with D possibly being TRBD1 (6 bases). This CDR3 comprises 15 residues. In germline, CDR1 is SGHDT, CDR2 YYEEEE. V was trimmed by 2 bases and J by 7 bases, leaving 18 bases between them. The CDR3 region is CASSFTGRGGSGYTF. The CDR3, as DNA: TGTGCCAGCAGCTTCACAGGGAGGGGTGGATCTGGCTACACCTTC.

This chain's CDR3 is CATRSDQETQYF. In DNA form, the CDR3 reads TGTGCAACGAGGAGCGACCAAGAGACCCAGTACTTC. The rearrangement uses TRBV10-3 and TRBJ2-5; no clear D gene. CDR3 length: 12 residues. The germline gives CDR1 ENHRY, CDR2 SYGVKD.